Included here is one T cell receptor (beta chain) sequence, with context. Its target antigen remains unknown. No base quality values were provided; no much bigger clone lies one nucleotide off. CDR1 and CDR2, looked up from the germline V gene, are MNHEY and SVGEGT. The CDR3 contains 15 residues, cysteine and phenylalanine counted. Only the CDR3 DNA is retained, 45 bases long and in frame from the first base. V was cut back by 5 bases and J by 5 bases, leaving a gap of 16 bases between them. The CDR3 regions of human TCRbeta chains were analyzed by immunosequencing. On the study's bioinformatics: Repertoire TCRs were checked for matches against a reference library of SARS-CoV-2-specific TCRs that had been generated using the MIRA antigen-specificity platform. Breadth was defined as the fraction of unique TCRs that were SARS-CoV-2-associated. Depth was defined as the fraction of total T cells that were SARS-CoV-2-associated. Using the MIRA data, every spike-specific TCR was mapped to the spike region that the TCR reacted to and assigned to either a CD4 or a CD8 class. Log10-transformed breadth and depth values were compared by one-way ANOVA with Sidak's multiple comparisons tests. TCRdb limited this immuneACCESS table to in-frame rearrangements with V and J called. A share of clones is missing; checked studies link under half to unresolved V genes, and the rest is unexplained. V, J and clone size derive from that table, while D and trimming were established from the DNA sequence. The sample table lists around 120,000 clones, roughly 90% of them with a count of one. The ten largest clones represent around 1.1% of the sample.

What this sample's time point label stands for: about 28 days (+/-7) after the second vaccine dose. AZD1222 recipients with second doses at about 4 weeks or about 12 weeks were pooled, because spike-specific TCR depth and breadth did not differ between schedules. Samples from vaccinated people were obtained from the UK trials COV001 and COV002, which included a single-blind randomized controlled phase 2/3 trial of AZD1222 (ChAdOx1 nCoV-19) in healthy adults. Trial participant PBMC samples were collected at day 0 and day 28 after the second dose for TCRbeta chain sequencing. The data belong to a study of T cell responses to AZD1222 COVID-19 vaccine (dated by TCRdb to the early 2020s). Some background on the complete study: TCR sequencing covered over 230 trial participants: 200 to 220 given two doses of AZD1222 and around 25 given two doses of MenACWY control vaccine. Trial participants were enrolled by age into 18-55, 56-69 and 70-plus year subgroups, with about 150, 27 and 61 TCR-sequenced participants respectively.

The paper as a whole reports these results and caveats: No day 14 peak-response samples were available, so repertoires were characterized only after the peak T cell response. Reportedly, almost half of the unique spike-specific TCRs recognized epitopes lying outside the regions that are mutated in the B.1.351 and B.1.1.7 variants. In the small 56-69-year group, the increase in depth fell short of significance, most likely because of low power. Only five or six AZD1222 recipients were SARS-CoV-2 seropositive at baseline, limiting conclusions about previously exposed vaccinees. The vaccine-associated CD4 TCRs covered the entire spike protein, and the dominant responses fell in regions 160-218 and 743-854. Most participants were white British and females outnumbered males, and the authors suggested that clonal diversity may have been underestimated. Spike-specific TCR breadth and depth rose significantly after two AZD1222 doses compared with day 0 and with MenACWY recipients.

The specimen was peripheral blood, collected 28 days after the second AZD1222 dose. The clonotype was recovered from an adult who received the AZD1222 COVID-19 vaccine. This sequence uses TRBV6-2 or TRBV6-3 and TRBJ1-5, and possibly TRBD1, on 6 matching bases. Here is the DNA: TGTGCCAGCAGTCAAGGGACACTTAGGGATCAGCCCCAGCATTTT. This gives the protein CASSQGTLRDQPQHF.